The present T cell receptor beta chain was sequenced within a study of T cells in narcolepsy. Regarding the study as a whole: Comparing one patient's CSF and blood CD4+ clonotypes highlighted HCRT- and TRIB2-specific autoreactive clonotypes.

Looked up from germline, CDR1 is SGHTA and CDR2 is FQGNSA. The CDR3 is 15 amino acids. Trimming left V 3 bases short and J 4 bases short, with 13 bases between. About this clone itself: What it recognizes is unknown.

Assay: immunoSEQ multiplex PCR; the TCRdb copy retains only in-frame clones and omits some. Among tens of thousands of clones listed, approximately 88% were seen once. The sequence was collected from a human donor with narcolepsy. J is TRBJ1-5 and V is TRBV7-2; possible D gene TRBD1, 5 bases. Sequencing was done on a sample of CD45RA- memory CD4+ T cells from PBMCs. The CDR3 coding sequence is TGTGCCAGCAGCTTCATGGGACGGCAGAATCAGCCCCAGCATTTT. It codes for CASSFMGRQNQPQHF.